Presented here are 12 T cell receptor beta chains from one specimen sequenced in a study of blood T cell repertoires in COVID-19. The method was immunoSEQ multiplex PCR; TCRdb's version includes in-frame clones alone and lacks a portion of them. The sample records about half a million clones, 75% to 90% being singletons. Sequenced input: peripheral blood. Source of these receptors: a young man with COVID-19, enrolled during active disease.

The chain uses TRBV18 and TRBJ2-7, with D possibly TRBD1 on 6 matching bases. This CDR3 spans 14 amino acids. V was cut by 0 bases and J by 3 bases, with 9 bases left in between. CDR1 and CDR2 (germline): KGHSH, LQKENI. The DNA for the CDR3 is TGTGCCAGCTCACCACCGGGCAGGGGCTACGAGCAGTACTTC. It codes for CASSPPGRGYEQYF.

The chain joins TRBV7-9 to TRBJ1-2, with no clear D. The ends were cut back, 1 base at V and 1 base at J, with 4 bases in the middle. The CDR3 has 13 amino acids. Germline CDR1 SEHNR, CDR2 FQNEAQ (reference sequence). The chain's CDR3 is CASSLDSNYGYTF. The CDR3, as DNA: TGTGCCAGCAGCTTAGACAGTAACTATGGCTACACCTTC.

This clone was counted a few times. CDR3 residues: CASSLTGHSNEAFF. CDR3 sequence (DNA): TGCGCCAGCAGCTTAACGGGACATTCGAACGAAGCTTTCTTT. The rearrangement joins TRBV5-1 to TRBJ1-1, with D maybe TRBD1 (6 bases). In germline, CDR1 is SGHRS, CDR2 YFSETQ. The V end was cut by 2 bases, the J end by 8 bases, with 16 bases between. The CDR3 consists of 14 residues.

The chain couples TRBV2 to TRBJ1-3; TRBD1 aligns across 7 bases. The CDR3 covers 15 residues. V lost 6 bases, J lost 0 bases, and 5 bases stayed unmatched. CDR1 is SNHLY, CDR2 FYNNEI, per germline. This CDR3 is CASSRDSLSGNTIYF. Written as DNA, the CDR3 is TGTGCCAGCAGCCGGGACAGCCTCTCTGGAAACACCATATATTTT.

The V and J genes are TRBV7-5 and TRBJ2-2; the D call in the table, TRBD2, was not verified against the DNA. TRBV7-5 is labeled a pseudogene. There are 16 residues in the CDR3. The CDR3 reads CVRYPGGGRDTGELFF. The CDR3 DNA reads TGTGTCAGATACCCGGGGGGGGGAAGGGACACCGGGGAGCTGTTTTTT.

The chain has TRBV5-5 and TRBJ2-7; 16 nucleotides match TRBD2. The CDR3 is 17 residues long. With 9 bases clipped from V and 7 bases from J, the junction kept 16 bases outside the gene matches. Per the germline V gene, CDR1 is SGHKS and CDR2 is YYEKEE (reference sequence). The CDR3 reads CATQPGLAGGRYGEQYF. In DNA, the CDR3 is TGTGCCACTCAACCGGGACTAGCGGGGGGGCGGTATGGAGAGCAGTACTTC.

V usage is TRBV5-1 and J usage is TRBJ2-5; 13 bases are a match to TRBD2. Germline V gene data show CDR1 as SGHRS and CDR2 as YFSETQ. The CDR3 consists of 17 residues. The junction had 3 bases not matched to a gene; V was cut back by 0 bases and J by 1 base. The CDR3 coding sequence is TGCGCCAGCAGCTTGGGGGGGACTAGCGGGGTCCAAGAGACCCAGTACTTC. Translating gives CASSLGGTSGVQETQYF. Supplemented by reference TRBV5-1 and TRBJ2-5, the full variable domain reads KAGVTQTPRYLIKTRGQQVTLSCSPISGHRSVSWYQQTPGQGLQFLFEYFSETQRNKGNFPGRFSGRQFSNSRSEMNVSTLELGDSALYLCASSLGGTSGVQETQYFGPGTRLLVL.

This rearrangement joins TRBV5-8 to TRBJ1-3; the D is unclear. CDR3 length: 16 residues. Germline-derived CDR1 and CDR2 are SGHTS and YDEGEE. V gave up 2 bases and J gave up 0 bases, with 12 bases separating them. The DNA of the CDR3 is TGTGCCAGCAGCTTCCTGGTTTCTAGCTCTGGAAACACCATATATTTT. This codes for CASSFLVSSSGNTIYF.

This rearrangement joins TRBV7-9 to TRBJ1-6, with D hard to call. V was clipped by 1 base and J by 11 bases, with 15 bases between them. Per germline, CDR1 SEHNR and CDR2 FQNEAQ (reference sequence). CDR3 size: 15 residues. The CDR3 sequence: CASSLDSQVFPPLHF. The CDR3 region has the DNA TGTGCCAGCAGCTTAGATAGTCAGGTTTTTCCACCCCTCCACTTT.

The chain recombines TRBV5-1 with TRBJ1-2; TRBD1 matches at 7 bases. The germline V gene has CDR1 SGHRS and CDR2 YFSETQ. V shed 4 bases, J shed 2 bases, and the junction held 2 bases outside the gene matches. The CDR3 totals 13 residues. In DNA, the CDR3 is TGCGCCAGCAGCGAGGACAGGAACTATGGCTACACCTTC. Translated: CASSEDRNYGYTF.

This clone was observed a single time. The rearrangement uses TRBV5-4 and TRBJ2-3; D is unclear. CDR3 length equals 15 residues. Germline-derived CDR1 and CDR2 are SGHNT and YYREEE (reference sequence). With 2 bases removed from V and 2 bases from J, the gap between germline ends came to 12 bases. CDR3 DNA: TGTGCCAGCAGCTTCTCTTCCCGGGTCACAGATACGCAGTATTTT. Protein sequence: CASSFSSRVTDTQYF. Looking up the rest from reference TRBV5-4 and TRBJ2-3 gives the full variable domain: ETGVTQSPTHLIKTRGQQVTLRCSSQSGHNTVSWYQQALGQGPQFIFQYYREEENGRGNFPPRFSGLQFPNYSSELNVNALELDDSALYLCASSFSSRVTDTQYFGPGTRLTVL.

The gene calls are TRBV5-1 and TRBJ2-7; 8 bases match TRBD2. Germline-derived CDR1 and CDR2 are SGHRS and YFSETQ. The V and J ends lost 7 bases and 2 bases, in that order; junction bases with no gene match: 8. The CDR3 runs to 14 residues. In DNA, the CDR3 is TGCGCCAGCTCTTTTTCGGGAGGGACCTACGAGCAGTACTTC. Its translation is CASSFSGGTYEQYF.